Below are 31 T cell receptor beta chains sequenced from a single sample in a study of T cell clonality in common variable immunodeficiency. Study-level results: Common variable immunodeficiency TCR beta sequences reportedly had fewer deletions and N-nucleotide insertions.

The antigens for these receptors are not known. Clones were sequenced by immunoSEQ multiplex PCR, and TCRdb holds only the in-frame ones, with some missing. The specimen has 20,000 to 25,000 clones, none found just once. The sequenced material came from peripheral blood mononuclear cells. The receptors derive from a human donor with common variable immunodeficiency.

This clone occurred many times. The read ends 3 residues early relative to the CDR3; the germline J gene fills the gap. V is TRBV5-6 and J is TRBJ1-2, with a weak D call TRBD1 (5 bases). The CDR3 extends over 13 amino acids. Per germline, CDR1 SGHDT and CDR2 YYEEEE. V was pared by 5 bases and J by 4 bases, with 12 bases between. CDR3 bases read: TGTGCCAGCAGACACGGGGGTGGCTATGGC. It translates to CASRHGGGYG. The complete CDR3 reads CASRHGGGYGYTF.

This clone was seen repeatedly, ten times or more. The read stops 3 residues short of the end of the CDR3; the missing end is completed from the germline J gene. The V call is TRBV30, the J call TRBJ2-7; 7 bases match TRBD1. The V gene end was trimmed by 5 bases and the J gene end by 4 bases; junction bases not matched to a gene: 14. There are 15 residues in the CDR3. The germline CDR1 and CDR2 sequences are GTSNPN and SVGIG (reference sequence). CDR3 amino acids: CAWASPSDRRYEQYF. The DNA read from the CDR3 is TGTGCCTGGGCCTCACCGTCGGACAGGAGGTACGAG.

This clone came up many times. The CDR3 end lies 3 residues beyond the end of the read and is filled in from the germline J gene. The chain combines TRBV2 with TRBJ2-5; D is perhaps TRBD2 (7 bases). The CDR3 spans 15 residues. Per germline, CDR1 SNHLY and CDR2 FYNNEI. V shed 6 bases and J shed 2 bases, with 16 bases lying between them. The CDR3: CASSTMGGAQETQYF. The part of the CDR3 DNA that was read is TGTGCCAGCAGCACCATGGGGGGGGCTCAAGAGACC. Looking up the rest from reference TRBV2 and TRBJ2-5 gives the full variable domain: EPEVTQTPSHQVTQMGQEVILRCVPISNHLYFYWYRQILGQKVEFLVSFYNNEISEKSEIFDDQFSVERPDGSNFTLKIRSTKLEDSAMYFCASSTMGGAQETQYFGPGTRLLVL.

This clone was counted many times. The sequence runs out 3 residues before the end of the CDR3; the remainder is reconstructed from the germline J gene. The J gene is TRBJ1-1, the V gene TRBV20-1, with a tentative D call TRBD1 (6 bases). The CDR3 runs 14 residues. Trimming pared 5 bases from V and 1 base from J, leaving 14 bases between. Germline V gene lookup returns CDR1 DFQATT and CDR2 SNEGSKA (reference sequence). CDR3 region: CSAPHGTKNTEAFF. The covered CDR3 bases are TGCAGTGCTCCCCACGGGACAAAGAACACTGAA.

This clone was observed many times. Read data end 3 residues before the CDR3 end; the end is taken from the germline J gene. The chain has TRBV19 and TRBJ1-2; possibly TRBD1 for D (5 bases). The CDR3 sequence is 14 residues long. Trimming pared 2 bases from V and 6 bases from J, leaving 13 bases between. Germline V gene lookup returns CDR1 LNHDA and CDR2 SQIVND (reference sequence). The sequenced part of the CDR3 DNA is TGTGCCAGTAGTATAACGGGCAGGGTAAATGGC. Its translation is CASSITGRVNG. The CDR3 in full is CASSITGRVNGYTF. The variable domain in full, completed from reference TRBV19 and TRBJ1-2, reads DGGITQSPKYLFRKEGQNVTLSCEQNLNHDAMYWYRQDPGQGLRLIYYSQIVNDFQKGDIAEGYSVSREKKESFPLTVTSAQKNPTAFYLCASSITGRVNGYTFGSGTRLTVV.

This clone was observed at least ten times. The read terminates 3 residues ahead of where the CDR3 ends, so the germline J gene completes it. This chain joins TRBV7-2 and TRBJ2-7; 13 bases are shared with TRBD2. Germline CDR1 SGHTA, CDR2 FQGNSA. J was trimmed by 6 bases and V by 5 bases; bases with no gene match: 7. The CDR3 runs 15 residues. CDR3 DNA (partial): TGTGCCAGCAGCCAAACTAGCGGGGGGGCCGTCGAG. It encodes CASSQTSGGAVE. Given in full, the CDR3 is CASSQTSGGAVEQYF.

This clone was seen ten or more times. The observed sequence ends 3 residues before the CDR3 terminus, with the missing tail filled in from the germline J gene. The chain couples TRBV19 to TRBJ1-2; a possible D gene is TRBD1 (6 bases). The CDR3 extends over 13 amino acids. CDR1 LNHDA and CDR2 SQIVND come from the germline V gene (reference sequence). Trimming removed 9 bases from V and 2 bases from J, with 13 bases in between. The sequenced part of the CDR3 DNA is TGTGCCAGCAGGGGTGTAGAAAACTATGGC. This gives the protein CASRGVENYG. Given in full, the CDR3 is CASRGVENYGYTF.

This clone was observed many times. The read is 3 residues too short to cover the CDR3 end, so that end is filled in from the germline J gene. The chain uses TRBV20-1 and TRBJ2-3, with 9 nucleotides matching TRBD1. The V gene end was trimmed by 1 base and the J gene end by 5 bases; junction bases not matched to a gene: 7. The CDR3 spans 15 residues. Germline V gene lookup returns CDR1 DFQATT and CDR2 SNEGSKA (reference sequence). The CDR3 loop is CSARGTGVFRDTQYF. The sequenced part of the CDR3 DNA is TGCAGTGCTAGAGGGACAGGGGTCTTTAGAGATACG.

This clone was seen many times. The read terminates 3 residues ahead of where the CDR3 ends, so the germline J gene completes it. The rearrangement uses TRBV12-5 and TRBJ1-1; TRBD1 is a possible D gene (6 bases). Germline CDR1 is LGHNT and CDR2 is FRNRAP. V lost 4 bases and J 0 bases, leaving 12 bases between the germline ends. The CDR3 totals 15 residues. The CDR3 sequence is CASGSGGQMNTEAFF. The covered CDR3 bases are TGTGCTAGTGGTTCGGGGGGGCAGATGAACACTGAA.

This clone was observed at least ten times. The CDR3 extends 3 residues past the end of the read, so its final part is completed from the germline J gene. V usage is TRBV5-5 and J usage is TRBJ1-3; weak D call: TRBD1 (5 bases). CDR1 and CDR2 from the germline V gene are SGHKS and YYEKEE (reference sequence). The CDR3 contains 14 residues. V shed 5 bases and J shed 2 bases, with 11 bases lying between them. This CDR3 reads CASRSRVAGNTIYF. Incomplete CDR3 DNA: TGTGCCAGCAGGAGCAGGGTGGCTGGAAACACC.

This clone was seen repeatedly, ten times or more. The junction shows a germline mismatch at one end, possibly a read error. Sequencing ends 3 residues short of the CDR3 end; the germline J gene provides the rest. The chain employs TRBV4-2 and TRBJ2-7, with TRBD1 identical over 7 bases. This CDR3 is 15 amino acids long. Germline-derived CDR1 and CDR2 are LGHNA and YNFKEQ. CDR3 region: CASSQGQYRGYEQYF. The CDR3 bases that were read are TGCGCCAGCAGCCAAGGACAATACAGGGGCTACGAG.

This clone has a count of ten or more. Read coverage stops 3 residues before the CDR3 terminus; the germline J gene supplies the remainder. This chain links TRBV20-1 with TRBJ2-1, with D perhaps matching TRBD2 (6 bases). There are 15 residues in the CDR3. The V gene's germline CDR1 is DFQATT and CDR2 SNEGSKA (reference sequence). The germline V and J ends were trimmed by 4 bases and 7 bases, with 20 bases remaining between them. This CDR3 reads CSAMAPGESPNEQFF. The part of the CDR3 DNA that was read is TGCAGTGCTATGGCCCCGGGGGAAAGTCCGAATGAG.

This clone was seen ten or more times. With the read ending 3 residues before the CDR3 end, the germline J gene is used to fill in that end. The chain carries TRBV6-2 or TRBV6-3 and TRBJ1-4; D remains ambiguous. From germline, CDR1 is MNHEY and CDR2 SVGEGT. V lost 6 bases, J lost 0 bases, and 11 bases lay in between. The CDR3 is 15 amino acids. The CDR3 reads CASSNPQTTNEKLFF. The covered CDR3 bases are TGTGCCAGCAGCAACCCCCAGACAACTAATGAAAAA.

This clone came up many times. Read data end 3 residues before the CDR3 end; the end is taken from the germline J gene. The J gene is TRBJ1-2, the V gene TRBV13; 10 nucleotides agree with TRBD1. J lost 4 bases, V lost 4 bases, and 3 bases had no gene match. Germline CDR1 and CDR2: PRHDT and FYEKMQ (reference sequence). The CDR3 length is 14 residues. The DNA read from the CDR3 is TGTGCCAGCAGCTCCGGGACAGGGGTCTATGGC. The encoded protein is CASSSGTGVYG. The complete CDR3 sequence is CASSSGTGVYGYTF.

By frequency in the sample, this clone is medium-sized (0.01 to 0.1%). The CDR3 extends 3 residues past the end of the read, so its final part is completed from the germline J gene. The gene calls are TRBV20-1 and TRBJ2-7; the match to TRBD1 covers 7 bases. Germline V gene data show CDR1 as DFQATT and CDR2 as SNEGSKA (reference sequence). The ends lost 1 base at V and 4 bases at J; junction bases unmatched: 13. This CDR3 has 16 residues. The CDR3 bases that were read are TGCAGTGCTAGAGGGGCGACAGGGCAAAGGAGGTACGAG. Residues: CSARGATGQRRYE. The whole CDR3 protein is CSARGATGQRRYEQYF.

This clone was counted ten times or more. From the germline J gene comes the end of the CDR3, since the read stops 3 residues before it. The rearrangement joins TRBV20-1 to TRBJ2-3; D might be TRBD2 (6 bases). The CDR3 has 13 residues. CDR1 is DFQATT and CDR2 is SNEGSKA in the germline V gene (reference sequence). Trimming took 3 bases from V and 4 from J, leaving 11 bases between them. The sequenced part of the CDR3 DNA is TGCAGTGCTAGTGCCGGAGGGTCAGATACG. Translated: CSASAGGSDT. The whole CDR3 region reads CSASAGGSDTQYF.

This clone appeared many times. The CDR3 end lies 3 residues beyond the end of the read and is filled in from the germline J gene. V is TRBV5-1 and J is TRBJ2-3, with 15 bases that match TRBD2. Germline V gene sequence: CDR1 SGHRS, CDR2 YFSETQ. The J segment lost 1 base and the V segment lost 3 bases, leaving 6 bases of the junction unmatched. CDR3 length equals 18 residues. CDR3 loop: CASSYGLAGGPGTDTQYF. The DNA read from the CDR3 is TGCGCCAGCAGCTACGGACTAGCGGGGGGGCCCGGCACAGATACG.

Note on this clone: Relative to the germline gene, one junction end is altered; a read error may explain this. The read is 3 residues too short to cover the CDR3 end, so that end is filled in from the germline J gene. This sequence joins TRBV7-9 and TRBJ1-3, with D uncertain. The CDR3 has 11 residues. Germline V lookup: CDR1 SEHNR, CDR2 FQNEAQ (reference sequence). CDR3 DNA (partial): TGTTCCAGCAGCTTTGGCAACACC. This encodes CSSSFGNT. The whole CDR3 region reads CSSSFGNTIYF. Full variable domain (outside the CDR3, taken from reference TRBV7-9 and TRBJ1-3): DTGVSQNPRHKITKRGQNVTFRCDPISEHNRLYWYRQTLGQGPEFLTYFQNEAQLEKSRLLSDRFSAERPKGSFSTLEIQRTEQGDSAMYLCSSSFGNTIYFGEGSWLTVV.

The sample holds many counts of this clone. The read ends 3 residues before the CDR3 terminus; that terminus is restored from the germline J gene. The rearrangement joins TRBV7-2 to TRBJ2-7, with 7 bases aligning to TRBD1. CDR3 length: 13 residues. The V gene's germline CDR1 is SGHTA and CDR2 FQGNSA. The trim removed 3 bases at V and 3 bases at J, leaving 2 bases unmatched. CDR3 bases read: TGTGCCAGCAGCTTGACAGGGTACTACGAG. This sequence encodes CASSLTGYYE. The CDR3 as a whole reads CASSLTGYYEQYF.

This clone appeared many times. The read finishes 3 residues shy of the CDR3 end, and the germline J gene is used to complete it. The chain employs TRBV19 and TRBJ2-2, with 7 bases identical to TRBD1. This CDR3 has 14 residues. The trim removed 6 bases at V and 9 bases at J, leaving 10 bases unmatched. Germline CDR1 reads LNHDA; CDR2 reads SQIVND (reference sequence). Partial CDR3 DNA: TGTGCCAGTAGCAACACAGGGGCCAGGTGGGAG. Protein: CASSNTGARWE. The complete CDR3 protein is CASSNTGARWELFF.

This clone has a count of ten or more. The observed sequence ends 3 residues before the CDR3 terminus, with the missing tail filled in from the germline J gene. This chain joins TRBV20-1 and TRBJ1-4; perhaps TRBD1 as D (5 bases). Germline V gene sequence: CDR1 DFQATT, CDR2 SNEGSKA (reference sequence). The germline V and J ends were trimmed by 5 bases and 8 bases, with 15 bases remaining between them. The CDR3 runs to 13 residues. CDR3 residues: CSASRGVSEKLFF. The covered CDR3 bases are TGCAGTGCTTCCCGGGGGGTTAGCGAAAAA.

By share, this clone ranks as medium-sized. Coverage ceases 3 residues before the CDR3 finishes, and the germline J gene fills in the end. The chain is built from TRBV19 and TRBJ2-5; a weak D match, TRBD1 (5 bases). CDR1 is LNHDA, CDR2 SQIVND, per germline (reference sequence). This CDR3 is built from 13 residues. Trimming shortened V by 8 bases and J by 6 bases, and 16 bases separated the two germline ends. The CDR3 region is CASSWQGLKTQYF. The sequenced CDR3 bases are TGTGCCAGTTCATGGCAGGGTTTGAAGACC.

This clone was counted at least ten times. CDR3 bases read: TGTGCCAGCAGTTTAGGTGGGGGCCCCCTAGGGAACACTGAA. Translation gives CASSLGGGPLGNTE. The complete CDR3 reads CASSLGGGPLGNTEAFF. The V gene is TRBV12-3 or TRBV12-4, the J gene TRBJ1-1; a weak D match, TRBD1 (6 bases). Sequencing ends 3 residues short of the CDR3 end; the germline J gene provides the rest. The V and J ends lost 1 base and 1 base respectively, with 16 bases between them. The CDR3 runs to 17 residues.

As regards this clone: Sequencing ends 3 residues short of the CDR3 end; the germline J gene provides the rest. V is TRBV18 and J is TRBJ1-3; no clear D. Trimming shortened V by 1 base and J by 4 bases, and 11 bases separated the two germline ends. The CDR3 is made up of 15 amino acids. From germline, CDR1 is KGHSH and CDR2 LQKENI. The CDR3: CASSPRRVGGNTIYF. Partial CDR3 DNA: TGTGCCAGCTCACCACGAAGAGTTGGCGGAAACACC.

This clone appeared many times. The CDR3 end falls 3 residues outside the read, so it is completed with the germline J gene. The same CDR3 also results from other DNA sequences found in this sample. This sequence joins TRBV5-4 and TRBJ2-5; 8 bases align to TRBD1. The CDR3 consists of 15 residues. After removal of 3 bases from V and 5 bases from J, the junction contained 9 bases not matched to a gene. Germline loops: CDR1 SGHNT, CDR2 YYREEE (reference sequence). The CDR3 DNA, read in part, is TGTGCCAGCAGCTCCGGACCGGACAGGGTTGAGACC. Translation gives CASSSGPDRVET. The whole CDR3 protein reads CASSSGPDRVETQYF.

This clone was seen at least ten times. Germline and junction disagree at one end, which may indicate a read error. The CDR3 DNA, read in part, is TGCGCCAGCAGCCCAGACAGGGGCGGCGAG. It codes for CASSPDRGGE. The whole CDR3 protein is CASSPDRGGEQYF. The chain couples TRBV4-2 to TRBJ2-7, with 8 bases identical to TRBD1. From the germline J gene comes the end of the CDR3, since the read stops 3 residues before it. There are 13 residues in the CDR3. Germline V gene lookup returns CDR1 LGHNA and CDR2 YNFKEQ.

In its sample, this clone was seen many times. Sequencing ends 3 residues short of the CDR3 end; the germline J gene provides the rest. This chain connects TRBV7-2 to TRBJ1-4, with D perhaps TRBD1 (5 bases). From germline, CDR1 is SGHTA and CDR2 FQGNSA. The CDR3 consists of 15 residues. V was trimmed by 5 bases and J by 5 bases, leaving 15 bases between them. CDR3 region: CASSPKAGINEKLFF. The CDR3 DNA, read in part, is TGTGCCAGCAGCCCCAAGGCAGGGATCAATGAAAAA.

There are many counts of this clone. The CDR3 extends 3 residues past the end of the read, so its final part is completed from the germline J gene. The chain uses TRBV7-9 and TRBJ2-7; a weak D match, TRBD2 (5 bases). Germline loops: CDR1 SEHNR, CDR2 FQNEAQ (reference sequence). The V end lost 2 bases, the J end lost 4 bases, and 15 bases lay between the germline ends. This CDR3 has 15 residues. CDR3 DNA, as far as it was read: TGTGCCAGCAGCTTAAGAAGGCACGGGGATTACGAG. Protein product: CASSLRRHGDYE. The complete CDR3 sequence is CASSLRRHGDYEQYF.

Ten or more counts support this clone. The CDR3 goes on 3 residues after the read ends, and that part is filled in from the germline J gene. The rearrangement joins TRBV2 to TRBJ2-7, with a possible D match to TRBD2 (5 bases). The CDR3 covers 13 residues. Germline CDR1 is SNHLY and CDR2 is FYNNEI. Trimming removed 8 bases from V and 5 bases from J, with 16 bases in between. The DNA read from the CDR3 is TGTGCCAGCGGAGAGCGGCTCAACCACGAG. The encoded protein is CASGERLNHE. The entire CDR3 sequence reads CASGERLNHEQYF.

Ten or more counts support this clone. The CDR3 here is CASSRVDRNTEAFF. The CDR3 DNA, read in part, is TGTGCCAGCAGTCGAGTCGACAGGAACACTGAA. The chain links TRBV5-5 to TRBJ1-1; D possibly corresponds to TRBD1 (5 bases). The CDR3 extends 3 residues past the end of the read, so its final part is completed from the germline J gene. The CDR3 extends over 14 amino acids. Germline values: CDR1 SGHKS, CDR2 YYEKEE (reference sequence). V shed 5 bases and J shed 1 base, with 12 bases lying between them.

This clone was counted at least ten times. The CDR3 end falls 3 residues outside the read, so it is completed with the germline J gene. The J gene is TRBJ2-7, the V gene TRBV19; 9 positions agree with TRBD2. This CDR3 contains 14 residues. The V gene end was trimmed by 8 bases and the J gene end by 2 bases; junction bases not matched to a gene: 7. Germline CDR1 LNHDA, CDR2 SQIVND (reference sequence). This CDR3 reads CASSSSSGAYEQYF. The DNA read from the CDR3 is TGTGCCAGTTCCTCATCTAGCGGGGCCTACGAG.